Listed below are T cell receptor beta chains from one sample, sequenced in a study of T cell repertoires in cytomegalovirus infection. Their cognate antigens are unknown. MiXCR, applied by TCRdb to the reads, yields one record per CDR3 protein. The table shows around 340,000 distinct CDR3 sequences, with roughly 29% occurring only once. This material consisted of cultured PBMCs, taken from culture after CMV antigen stimulation. The receptors derive from a human donor in good health (CMV status not recorded). Some clones in this sample may be carry-over from other donors' samples. CDR3s include the opening cysteine and the closing phenylalanine or tryptophan. D genes are given only for firm matches. The size of a clone is reported for some rows only, either as once, few or many, or as a class for expanded clones.

cdr3_nt cdr3_aa j_call v_call d_call clone_size
TGTGCCAGCAGCACAAGCTCTGGGGCCAACGTCCTGACTTTC CASSTSSGANVLTF TRBJ2-6 TRBV6-1 NA few
TGTGCCAGCAGTCGGGACAGAAGCAATCAGCCCCAGCATTTT CASSRDRSNQPQHF TRBJ1-5 TRBV7-8 TRBD1 many
TGTGCCAGCAGCGATTGGGGAGGGAGGAAGACCCAGTACTTC CASSDWGGRKTQYF TRBJ2-5 TRBV2 TRBD2 NA
TGTGCCAGTAGTATAACAGGGCTCGGCGAAAAACTGTTTTTT CASSITGLGEKLFF TRBJ1-4 TRBV19 NA NA
TGTGCCAGCAGGAGGGACAACAACAATCAGCCCCAGCATTTT CASRRDNNNQPQHF TRBJ1-5 TRBV6-5 NA few
TGTGCCAGCAGTTTACTAGCAGCCAACTACGAGCAGTACTTC CASSLLAANYEQYF TRBJ2-7 TRBV28 NA once
TGCGCCAGCAGCCAAATTGGTCGGGAGAAGGGCGTGGATACGCAGTATTTT CASSQIGREKGVDTQYF TRBJ2-3 TRBV4-1 NA NA
TGTGCCAGCAGCCTTACAGGGGGCGCGAATACCAATGAGCAGTTCTTC CASSLTGGANTNEQFF TRBJ2-1 TRBV7-2 TRBD1 NA
TGTGCCAGCTCACCAGAGGCCAGCCACGAGCAGTACTTC CASSPEASHEQYF TRBJ2-7 TRBV18 NA NA
TGTGCCAGCAGCTTAGACAGGGGATCAACCTACGAGCAGTACTTC CASSLDRGSTYEQYF TRBJ2-7 TRBV7-9 TRBD1 NA
TGCAGTGCTCAGACCGACAGGGTAAATCAGCCCCAGCATTTT CSAQTDRVNQPQHF TRBJ1-5 TRBV20-1 TRBD1 NA
TGCGCCAGCAGCCAAGATTTGGGGGCCAGGACTGGAAACACCATATATTTT CASSQDLGARTGNTIYF TRBJ1-3 TRBV4-1 NA NA
TGTGCCAGCAGCGCTGGGACTAGCGGGAGGTTAGATACGCAGTATTTT CASSAGTSGRLDTQYF TRBJ2-3 TRBV7-2 TRBD2 NA
TGTGCCAGCAGCCAAGGGGTGAGATTATGGAGGAGCAATCAGCCCCAGCATTTT CASSQGVRLWRSNQPQHF TRBJ1-5 TRBV4-2 NA few
TGTGCCAGCAGGGGCCAGCTTAGCGCCATGAACACTGAAGCTTTCTTT CASRGQLSAMNTEAFF TRBJ1-1 TRBV6-1 NA few
TGTGCCAGCAGTGAACGGATCGGGACTAGCGGGTACGAGCAGTACTTC CASSERIGTSGYEQYF TRBJ2-7 TRBV6-1 TRBD2 many
TGTGCCAGCAGCCGGGACAGGGATAATGAAAAACTGTTTTTT CASSRDRDNEKLFF TRBJ1-4 TRBV5-4 TRBD1 NA
TGTGCCAGCTCCCCCCAAGCGGCCGACTATGGCTACACCTTC CASSPQAADYGYTF TRBJ1-2 TRBV18 NA NA
TGTGCCAGCAGCCAAAGCGAGACTACCCGGCAGTATTTT CASSQSETTRQYF TRBJ2-3 TRBV3-1 NA NA
TGTGCCAGCAGTCCAGGGGCCGGGGGCCCGCGGACTGAAGCTTTCTTT CASSPGAGGPRTEAFF TRBJ1-1 TRBV28 NA few
TGTGCCAGCAGTGCCTCGACAGGGGGGAGGAACACTGAAGCTTTCTTT CASSASTGGRNTEAFF TRBJ1-1 TRBV25-1 TRBD1 NA